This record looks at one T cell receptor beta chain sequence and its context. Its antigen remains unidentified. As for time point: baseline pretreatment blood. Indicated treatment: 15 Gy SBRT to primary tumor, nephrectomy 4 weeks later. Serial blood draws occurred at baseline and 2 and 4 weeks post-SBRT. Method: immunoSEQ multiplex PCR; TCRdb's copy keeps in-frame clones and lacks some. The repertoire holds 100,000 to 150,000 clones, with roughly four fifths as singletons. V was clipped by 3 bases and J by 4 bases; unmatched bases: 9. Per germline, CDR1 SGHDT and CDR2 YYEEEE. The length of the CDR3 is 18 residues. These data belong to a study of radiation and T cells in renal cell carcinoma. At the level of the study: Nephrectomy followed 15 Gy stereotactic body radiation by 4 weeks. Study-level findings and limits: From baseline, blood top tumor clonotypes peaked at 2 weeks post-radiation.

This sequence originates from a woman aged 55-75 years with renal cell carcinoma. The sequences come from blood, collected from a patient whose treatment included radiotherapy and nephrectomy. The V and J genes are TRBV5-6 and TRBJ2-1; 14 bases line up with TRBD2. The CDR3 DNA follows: TGTGCCAGCAGCTCCAGACTAGCGGGGGGGCATTCTTACAATGAGCAGTTCTTC. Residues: CASSSRLAGGHSYNEQFF.